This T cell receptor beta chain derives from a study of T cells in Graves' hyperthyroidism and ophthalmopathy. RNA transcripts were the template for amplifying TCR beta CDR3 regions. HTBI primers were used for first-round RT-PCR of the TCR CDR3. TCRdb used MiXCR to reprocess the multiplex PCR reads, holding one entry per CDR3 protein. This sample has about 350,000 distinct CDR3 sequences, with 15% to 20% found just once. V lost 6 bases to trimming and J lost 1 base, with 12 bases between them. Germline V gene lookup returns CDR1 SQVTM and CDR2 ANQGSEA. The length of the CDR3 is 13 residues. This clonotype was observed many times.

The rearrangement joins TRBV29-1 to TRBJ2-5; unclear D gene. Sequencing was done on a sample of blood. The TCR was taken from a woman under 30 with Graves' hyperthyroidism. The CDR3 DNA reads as TGCAGCGTAGGTCAAACCTTCCAAGAGACCCAGTACTTC. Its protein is CSVGQTFQETQYF.